The 27 T cell receptor beta chains listed next were all sequenced from one sample in a study of radiotherapy plus CTLA-4 blockade in lung cancer (dated by TCRdb to between 2018 and 2020). Library preparation used the immunoSEQ multiplex PCR assay. TCRdb's version of the immuneACCESS table is confined to in-frame rearrangements and falls short of the full clone set. An unresolved V gene accounts for under half of the shortfall where checked; the remainder is of unknown origin. Across this sample there are 30,000 to 35,000 clones, with roughly 71% seen only once. 4% of the sample comes from the top ten. Here the sequenced sample was peripheral blood, taken from a patient treated with radiotherapy plus ipilimumab. The receptors were sampled from a human donor with non-small cell lung cancer who had stable disease on radiotherapy plus ipilimumab.

The chain uses TRBV19 and TRBJ2-7; D not resolved. Germline values: CDR1 LNHDA, CDR2 SQIVND (reference sequence). V lost 0 bases and J lost 3, with 15 bases in between. The CDR3 contains 16 residues. The CDR3 DNA reads as TGTGCCAGTAGTATAGATCCCAGGTACAGTTACTACGAGCAGTACTTC. Translated: CASSIDPRYSYYEQYF.

The gene calls are TRBV14 and TRBJ1-2, with D perhaps TRBD1 (5 bases). The germline V gene encodes CDR1 SGHDN and CDR2 FVKESK. This CDR3 contains 22 residues. The V and J ends lost 0 bases and 8 bases respectively, with 37 bases between them. The CDR3 nucleotides read TGTGCCAGCAGCCAAGAAGCTGCTGGGGGTGAGTGTTCCGCGGGGTTCGAGGGAGGCTACACCTTC. It specifies CASSQEAAGGECSAGFEGGYTF. Complete variable domain (other parts from reference TRBV14 and TRBJ1-2): EAGVTQFPSHSVIEKGQTVTLRCDPISGHDNLYWYRRVMGKEIKFLLHFVKESKQDESGMPNNRFLAERTGGTYSTLKVQPAELEDSGVYFCASSQEAAGGECSAGFEGGYTFGSGTRLTVV.

Worth noting for this clone: Other DNA sequences from this sample encode an identical CDR3 as well. V usage is TRBV7-3 and J usage is TRBJ1-2; D is uncertain. Trimming pared 5 bases from V and 8 bases from J, leaving 15 bases between. CDR1 is SGHTA and CDR2 is FQGTGA in the germline V gene. This CDR3 has 13 amino acids. The CDR3 sequence is CASSPDGRGGYTF. CDR3 nucleotides: TGTGCCAGCAGCCCTGATGGCCGGGGAGGCTACACCTTC.

The V gene is TRBV5-6, the J gene TRBJ2-2; 9 nucleotides line up with TRBD2. The CDR3 loop spans 17 amino acids. V gave up 0 bases and J gave up 0 bases; unmatched junction bases: 3. The germline gives CDR1 SGHDT, CDR2 YYEEEE. This CDR3 is CASSLDPSGTNTGELFF. CDR3 sequence (DNA): TGTGCCAGCAGCTTGGATCCTAGCGGGACGAACACCGGGGAGCTGTTTTTT. Drawing the rest from reference TRBV5-6 and TRBJ2-2, the complete variable domain is DAGVTQSPTHLIKTRGQQVTLRCSPKSGHDTVSWYQQALGQGPQFIFQYYEEEERQRGNFPDRFSGHQFPNYSSELNVNALLLGDSALYLCASSLDPSGTNTGELFFGEGSRLTVL.

This chain uses TRBV7-2 with TRBJ2-1; 15 bases agree with TRBD2. Unmatched junction bases numbered 7, after V lost 2 bases and J lost 5 bases. CDR1 is SGHTA, CDR2 FQGNSA, per germline. The CDR3 has 18 amino acids. Here the CDR3 reads CASSLNSGLAGGNNEQFF. The CDR3 DNA reads TGTGCCAGCAGCTTAAACTCGGGACTAGCGGGGGGTAACAATGAGCAGTTCTTC.

This clone occurred a few times. The rearrangement links TRBV18 to TRBJ2-7; D is ambiguous. V lost 3 bases and J lost 3, with 3 bases in between. The germline CDR1 and CDR2 sequences are KGHSH and LQKENI. The CDR3 sequence is 11 residues long. The chain's CDR3 is CASSPDYEQYF. The CDR3 DNA reads TGTGCCAGCTCACCCGACTACGAGCAGTACTTC.

The rearrangement joins TRBV11-2 to TRBJ2-1, with 11 bases fitting TRBD2. Trimming at V came to 0 bases and at J to 3 bases, leaving 1 base not matched to a gene. Germline loops: CDR1 SGHAT, CDR2 FQNNGV. The CDR3 has 16 residues. The CDR3 loop reads CASSLELAGVYNEQFF. The CDR3 DNA reads as TGTGCCAGCAGCTTAGAACTAGCGGGAGTCTACAATGAGCAGTTCTTC.

This clone was seen just once. The rearrangement uses TRBV11-2 and TRBJ2-5; the D call may be TRBD1 or TRBD2 (6 bases each). Per the germline V gene, CDR1 is SGHAT and CDR2 is FQNNGV. This CDR3 spans 15 amino acids. With 4 bases removed from V and 0 bases from J, the gap between germline ends came to 12 bases. The CDR3 DNA is TGTGCCAGCAGCTCCCAGGGGAGGAACCAAGAGACCCAGTACTTC. Protein product: CASSSQGRNQETQYF. Drawing the rest from reference TRBV11-2 and TRBJ2-5, the complete variable domain is EAGVAQSPRYKIIEKRQSVAFWCNPISGHATLYWYQQILGQGPKLLIQFQNNGVVDDSQLPKDRFSAERLKGVDSTLKIQPAKLEDSAVYLCASSSQGRNQETQYFGPGTRLLVL.

This chain connects TRBV5-1 to TRBJ2-7; TRBD2 is a possible D gene (5 bases). Germline-derived CDR1 and CDR2 are SGHRS and YFSETQ. The germline V and J ends were trimmed by 4 bases and 6 bases, with 14 bases remaining between them. The CDR3 loop spans 13 amino acids. The CDR3 DNA is TGCGCCAGCAGCCGGCTGTCCGGGGTCGAGCAGTACTTC. This gives the protein CASSRLSGVEQYF.

There are a few counts of this clone. This chain uses TRBV18 with TRBJ2-6; TRBD2 matches at 8 bases. This CDR3 is 19 amino acids long. Germline loops: CDR1 KGHSH, CDR2 LQKENI. With 3 bases clipped from V and 0 bases from J, the junction kept 10 bases outside the gene matches. The CDR3 DNA is TGTGCCAGCTCACCTATAGCGGGATCTTCCCGCTCTGGGGCCAACGTCCTGACTTTC. Protein: CASSPIAGSSRSGANVLTF.

This clone was counted a single time. The V gene is TRBV7-2, the J gene TRBJ2-7; D is possibly TRBD1 or TRBD2 (7 bases each). The CDR3 covers 16 residues. Looked up from germline, CDR1 is SGHTA and CDR2 is FQGNSA. V lost 5 bases, J lost 4 bases, and 21 bases lay in between. In nucleotides, the CDR3 is TGTGCCAGCAGCCCGATCCAGGGGAGGGGGCATTACGAGCAGTACTTC. It yields the protein CASSPIQGRGHYEQYF.

The CDR3 sequence: CTSSLRTSGRTDTQYF. The CDR3 DNA reads as TGCACCAGCAGCCTTCGGACTAGCGGGAGGACAGATACGCAGTATTTT. This chain joins TRBV1 and TRBJ2-3; no DNA check was done on the table's D call, TRBD2. TRBV1 is labeled a pseudogene. The CDR3 has 16 amino acids.

V usage is TRBV18 and J usage is TRBJ1-4; D is undetermined. This CDR3 spans 14 amino acids. The V and J ends lost 8 bases and 5 bases respectively, with 15 bases between them. Germline V gene data show CDR1 as KGHSH and CDR2 as LQKENI. DNA of the CDR3: TGTGCCAGCAAAACCTGGGGTTCGAATGAAAAACTGTTTTTT. Residues: CASKTWGSNEKLFF.

This clone was observed once. The J gene is TRBJ1-1, the V gene TRBV19, with no clear D. The CDR3 length is 17 residues. V was shortened by 5 bases and J by 3 bases, with 22 bases between the two germline ends. Looked up from germline, CDR1 is LNHDA and CDR2 is SQIVND (reference sequence). CDR3 DNA: TGTGCCAGTAGTCCCACGGGCGTAGGGTTCGGGGACACTGAAGCTTTCTTT. It is translated as CASSPTGVGFGDTEAFF. The full variable domain, its missing parts supplied by reference TRBV19 and TRBJ1-1, is DGGITQSPKYLFRKEGQNVTLSCEQNLNHDAMYWYRQDPGQGLRLIYYSQIVNDFQKGDIAEGYSVSREKKESFPLTVTSAQKNPTAFYLCASSPTGVGFGDTEAFFGQGTRLTVV.

The CDR3 protein is CASSPGAISGNTIYF. In nucleotides, the CDR3 is TGTGCCAGCAGTCCGGGGGCAATCTCTGGAAACACCATATATTTT. The chain has TRBV28 and TRBJ1-3, with D possibly being TRBD1 (6 bases). The CDR3 covers 15 residues. CDR1 is MDHEN, CDR2 SYDVKM, per germline. With 5 bases removed from V and 0 bases from J, the gap between germline ends came to 11 bases. Full variable domain (rest looked up from reference TRBV28 and TRBJ1-3): DVKVTQSSRYLVKRTGEKVFLECVQDMDHENMFWYRQDPGLGLRLIYFSYDVKMKEKGDIPEGYSVSREKKERFSLILESASTNQTSMYLCASSPGAISGNTIYFGEGSWLTVV.

CDR3 DNA sequence: TGTGCCAGCAGTTCCGCGTTGGAGGTTCAAGAGACCCAGTACTTC. The encoded protein is CASSSALEVQETQYF. The chain employs TRBV6-6 and TRBJ2-5; the D gene is possibly TRBD2 (5 bases). Per germline, CDR1 MNHNY and CDR2 SVGAGI (reference sequence). The CDR3 sequence is 15 residues long. V was cut by 4 bases and J by 2 bases, with 14 bases left in between.

J is TRBJ2-1 and V is TRBV10-3, with 8 bases aligning to TRBD2. This CDR3 spans 17 amino acids. CDR1 and CDR2 (germline): ENHRY, SYGVKD. J lost 5 bases, V lost 7 bases, and 16 bases had no gene match. The CDR3 DNA reads TGTGCCATCAAAGGGCCCGACTTAGCGGGACCCCACAATGAGCAGTTCTTC. Amino acids: CAIKGPDLAGPHNEQFF.

This sequence joins TRBV19 and TRBJ2-2; perhaps TRBD1 as D (5 bases). CDR1 is LNHDA and CDR2 is SQIVND in the germline V gene (reference sequence). The CDR3 is 14 residues long. The germline V and J ends were trimmed by 4 bases and 3 bases, with 9 bases remaining between them. CDR3 sequence: CASSRGRDTGELFF. The CDR3 DNA follows: TGTGCCAGTAGTAGGGGCCGCGACACCGGGGAGCTGTTTTTT.

The genes are TRBV6-5 and TRBJ1-4; D is ambiguous. This CDR3 region has 14 residues. In germline, CDR1 is MNHEY, CDR2 SVGAGI. V was cut by 6 bases and J by 10 bases, with 18 bases left in between. The CDR3 spells CASRPTEGLGKLFF. In DNA, the CDR3 is TGTGCCAGCAGACCTACAGAGGGATTAGGAAAACTGTTTTTT.

The gene calls are TRBV5-6 and TRBJ2-3; 9 nucleotides align to TRBD2. Trimming removed 4 bases from V and 6 bases from J; junction bases left unmatched: 9. This CDR3 region has 15 residues. In germline, CDR1 is SGHDT, CDR2 YYEEEE. CDR3 protein: CASSPGLAGVDTQYF. The DNA of the CDR3 is TGTGCCAGCAGCCCCGGTTTAGCGGGAGTGGATACGCAGTATTTT.

This rearrangement joins TRBV29-1 to TRBJ1-2; D remains ambiguous. Germline V gives CDR1 SQVTM, CDR2 ANQGSEA. This CDR3 has 12 residues. V lost 6 bases and J 9 bases, leaving 17 bases between the germline ends. In DNA form, the CDR3 reads TGCAGCGTGTATACAGAAGATCGTAGCTACACCTTC. Its protein product is CSVYTEDRSYTF.

The chain joins TRBV28 to TRBJ1-2, with 10 bases matching TRBD1. Germline V lookup: CDR1 MDHEN, CDR2 SYDVKM. V lost 6 bases to trimming and J lost 1 base; unmatched junction nucleotides: 5. The CDR3 runs 15 residues. The CDR3 DNA follows: TGTGCCAGCAGAGACAGGGGGCGGGATAACTATGGCTACACCTTC. Protein sequence: CASRDRGRDNYGYTF.

The chain uses TRBV6-6 and TRBJ2-1, with D perhaps matching TRBD2 (6 bases). The CDR3 contains 16 residues. The germline CDR1 and CDR2 sequences are MNHNY and SVGAGI (reference sequence). V was shortened by 5 bases and J by 0 bases, with 14 bases between the two germline ends. The CDR3 loop is CASSTRGSVSYNEQFF. As DNA, the CDR3 is TGTGCCAGCAGTACTCGGGGGTCTGTCTCCTACAATGAGCAGTTCTTC.

V gene TRBV6-5 combines with J gene TRBJ1-4, with 9 nucleotides matching TRBD1. V shed 4 bases and J 11 bases; nucleotides not matched to a gene: 8. This CDR3 spans 14 amino acids. Germline CDR1 is MNHEY and CDR2 is SVGAGI. The CDR3 DNA is TGTGCCAGCAGTTCCGACAGGGGGAATCGCAAACTGTTTTTT. Its protein is CASSSDRGNRKLFF.

The chain has TRBV27 and TRBJ1-5; 7 nucleotides align to TRBD1. The V and J ends lost 6 bases and 0 bases, in that order; junction bases with no gene match: 11. This CDR3 region has 17 residues. CDR1 is MNHEY and CDR2 is SMNVEV in the germline V gene (reference sequence). Here the CDR3 DNA reads TGTGCCAGCAGGAGCGACAGGGCTGCAATTAGCAATCAGCCCCAGCATTTT. The encoded protein is CASRSDRAAISNQPQHF.

The rearrangement joins TRBV6-5 to TRBJ2-3; the match to TRBD2 covers 7 bases. The CDR3 is 15 amino acids. V was pared by 2 bases and J by 2 bases, with 4 bases of the junction left unmatched. Germline V CDR1 and CDR2: MNHEY, SVGAGI. The CDR3 nucleotides read TGTGCCAGCAGTTACGGACTAGGAGACACAGATACGCAGTATTTT. This encodes CASSYGLGDTDTQYF.

This rearrangement joins TRBV29-1 to TRBJ2-7; 8 positions agree with TRBD2. Germline trimming cut 4 bases from V and 5 bases from J; bases unmatched to any gene: 4. Germline assignment: CDR1 SQVTM and CDR2 ANQGSEA. This CDR3 spans 12 amino acids. The CDR3 here is CSVAPGLDEQYF. CDR3 DNA sequence: TGCAGCGTTGCCCCGGGACTAGACGAGCAGTACTTC.